The 28 T cell receptor beta chains presented below share a single source sample, sequenced in a study of T cells in Graves' hyperthyroidism and ophthalmopathy. From RNA transcripts, TCR beta CDR3 regions were amplified. An initial round of RT-PCR targeting the TCR CDR3 relied on the HTBI primer set. MiXCR was run by TCRdb on the multiplex PCR reads, yielding one entry per CDR3 protein. Here the sample spans 560,000 or so distinct CDR3 sequences, under 60% being singletons. Sequencing used peripheral blood or thyroid tissue (not recorded which). All receptors come from a woman aged 18-29 years with Graves' hyperthyroidism.

This clonotype came up once. The V gene is TRBV7-9, the J gene TRBJ1-2; D may be TRBD1 (6 bases). Trimming took off 6 bases at V and 3 bases at J, with 20 bases between the two ends. The germline V gene has CDR1 SEHNR and CDR2 FQNEAQ (reference sequence). The CDR3 runs to 16 residues. CDR3 bases: TGTGCCAGCAGGCCCCCCAATTACAGGGCTTACTATGGCTACACCTTC. Translating it yields CASRPPNYRAYYGYTF.

Turning to this clonotype: A much larger clone differs by one base, so this may be a read error. This sequence joins TRBV2 and TRBJ1-2; D is unclear. CDR1 is SNHLY, CDR2 FYNNEI, per germline. The ends were cut back, 6 bases at V and 4 bases at J, with 12 bases in the middle. This CDR3 is built from 13 residues. In DNA, the CDR3 is TGTGCCAGCAGAGGGCCCCCAAGCTATGGCTACACCTTC. Protein product: CASRGPPSYGYTF.

This chain joins TRBV7-9 and TRBJ2-7, with D possibly TRBD1 on 5 matching bases. Germline CDR1 is SEHNR and CDR2 is FQNEAQ (reference sequence). Trimming took off 3 bases at V and 2 bases at J, with 23 bases between the two ends. The CDR3 loop spans 18 amino acids. Here the CDR3 DNA reads TGTGCCAGCAGCTTTGCCGGCGCAATCACGGACAAAGCCTACGAGCAGTACTTC. The encoded protein is CASSFAGAITDKAYEQYF.

There are a few counts of this clonotype. V usage is TRBV7-9 and J usage is TRBJ1-2; D gene uncertain. The V end was cut by 5 bases, the J end by 3 bases, with 13 bases between. Germline assignment: CDR1 SEHNR and CDR2 FQNEAQ (reference sequence). This CDR3 comprises 14 residues. The CDR3 DNA sequence: TGTGCCAGCAGCCGGACCCAGATTGACTATGGCTACACCTTC. Translation: CASSRTQIDYGYTF. Variable domain in full (rest from reference TRBV7-9 and TRBJ1-2): DTGVSQNPRHKITKRGQNVTFRCDPISEHNRLYWYRQTLGQGPEFLTYFQNEAQLEKSRLLSDRFSAERPKGSFSTLEIQRTEQGDSAMYLCASSRTQIDYGYTFGSGTRLTVV.

CDR3 bases: TGTGCCAGCAGCTTGGGGGACAGCGGGGGGGACACTGAAGCTTTCTTT. Translation: CASSLGDSGGDTEAFF. The rearrangement joins TRBV11-1 to TRBJ1-1; 7 nucleotides align to TRBD1. CDR3 size: 16 residues. Losses at the gene ends were 3 bases for V and 3 bases for J; bases not matched to a gene: 10. The germline gives CDR1 SGHAT, CDR2 FQDESV (reference sequence).

This clonotype turned up a few times. The chain couples TRBV7-3 to TRBJ1-1; no firm D call. Trimming shortened V by 2 bases and J by 7 bases, and 11 bases separated the two germline ends. This CDR3 has 13 residues. Germline CDR1 SGHTA, CDR2 FQGTGA. The CDR3 loop reads CASSLLGSGEAFF. In nucleotides, the CDR3 is TGTGCCAGCAGCTTATTGGGGAGCGGTGAAGCTTTCTTT.

On this clonotype: Mismatch with germline at one junction end may stem from a read error. The chain carries TRBV11-1 and TRBJ1-2, with D unresolved. The CDR3 totals 12 residues. The germline V gene has CDR1 SGHAT and CDR2 FQDESV (reference sequence). The CDR3 nucleotides read TGTGCCGGCAGCTTAGAAGGTTTTGGCTACACCTTC. Its translation: CAGSLEGFGYTF.

This clonotype was observed at least ten times. V usage is TRBV24-1 and J usage is TRBJ1-3; D is unresolved. V lost 3 bases and J lost 7, with 6 bases in between. The V gene's germline CDR1 is KGHDR and CDR2 SFDVKD. This CDR3 region has 12 residues. The CDR3 loop reads CATSDRANTIYF. The CDR3 DNA reads as TGTGCCACCAGTGATCGGGCCAACACCATATATTTT.

This chain connects TRBV7-3 to TRBJ1-1, with a possible D match to TRBD1 (5 bases). Germline V CDR1 and CDR2: SGHTA, FQGTGA. V lost 3 bases, J lost 4 bases, and 12 bases lay in between. This CDR3 comprises 14 residues. The CDR3 DNA reads TGTGCCAGCAGCTTGGCCGGGGGGAGCACTGAAGCTTTCTTT. Its protein product is CASSLAGGSTEAFF.

V and J are TRBV19 and TRBJ2-7, with 10 bases matching TRBD1. The CDR3 consists of 14 residues. After removal of 8 bases from V and 4 bases from J, the junction contained 8 bases not matched to a gene. Germline V gives CDR1 LNHDA, CDR2 SQIVND (reference sequence). The CDR3 region has the DNA TGTGCCAGTGGGACAGGGGTCCGGAGTTACGAGCAGTACTTC. Protein: CASGTGVRSYEQYF.

As DNA, the CDR3 is TGCAGCGTGGAGGACACAGATACGCAGTATTTT. Protein: CSVEDTDTQYF. The V and J genes are TRBV29-1 and TRBJ2-3; a possible D gene is TRBD2 (5 bases). The ends were cut back, 6 bases at V and 2 bases at J, with 6 bases in the middle. Looked up from germline, CDR1 is SQVTM and CDR2 is ANQGSEA. The CDR3 loop spans 11 amino acids.

This clonotype was seen ten or more times. The rearrangement joins TRBV29-1 to TRBJ1-1; D gene unclear. V gave up 5 bases and J gave up 1 base, with 11 bases separating them. CDR1 SQVTM and CDR2 ANQGSEA come from the germline V gene. The length of the CDR3 is 13 residues. CDR3 in amino acids: CSVWPPENTEAFF. CDR3 DNA sequence: TGCAGCGTTTGGCCGCCCGAGAACACTGAAGCTTTCTTT.

The chain combines TRBV29-1 with TRBJ1-1; TRBD1 is a possible D gene (5 bases). Germline V CDR1 and CDR2: SQVTM, ANQGSEA. The CDR3 loop spans 11 amino acids. V was shortened by 6 bases and J by 5 bases, with 10 bases between the two germline ends. The DNA for the CDR3 is TGCAGCGTAGGGGCGAAAACTGAAGCTTTCTTT. Encoded protein: CSVGAKTEAFF.

The CDR3 loop reads CASSFDRGDEQYF. As DNA, the CDR3 is TGTGCCAGCAGCTTCGACAGGGGGGACGAGCAGTACTTC. The chain has TRBV7-9 and TRBJ2-7; TRBD1 matches at 9 bases. The V gene end was trimmed by 3 bases and the J gene end by 5 bases; junction bases not matched to a gene: 2. CDR1 SEHNR and CDR2 FQNEAQ come from the germline V gene (reference sequence). The CDR3 length is 13 residues.

In nucleotides, the CDR3 is TGTGCCAGCAGCTTAGGCCTGGGACAGGGTATTCACGAGCAGTACTTC. Its protein is CASSLGLGQGIHEQYF. The gene calls are TRBV13 and TRBJ2-7, with 9 bases aligning to TRBD1. Per germline, CDR1 PRHDT and CDR2 FYEKMQ (reference sequence). The CDR3 is 16 residues long. J was trimmed by 5 bases and V by 0 bases; bases with no gene match: 8.

J is TRBJ2-7 and V is TRBV10-3, with 8 nucleotides matching TRBD1. Losses at the gene ends were 0 bases for V and 7 bases for J; bases not matched to a gene: 5. The CDR3 covers 14 residues. Germline V gives CDR1 ENHRY, CDR2 SYGVKD. CDR3 sequence reads: CAISESDRGGEQYF. Written as DNA, the CDR3 is TGTGCCATCAGTGAGTCCGACAGGGGTGGGGAGCAGTACTTC.

There are a few counts of this clonotype. V is TRBV5-1 and J is TRBJ2-5; 10 nucleotides align to TRBD2. V was clipped by 2 bases and J by 4 bases; unmatched bases: 2. The CDR3 contains 14 residues. From germline, CDR1 is SGHRS and CDR2 YFSETQ. CDR3 nucleotides: TGCGCCAGCAGCTTACTAGCGGGACTAGAGACCCAGTACTTC. This codes for CASSLLAGLETQYF.

Points on this clonotype: Relative to the germline gene, one junction end is altered; a read error may explain this. The gene calls are TRBV7-2 and TRBJ2-7; TRBD2 matches 9 bases. CDR1 is SGHTA, CDR2 FQGNSA, per germline. The CDR3 sequence is 17 residues long. The CDR3: CASSLASLAGYENEQYF. The CDR3, as DNA: TGCGCCAGCAGCTTAGCGTCCCTAGCGGGGTACGAGAACGAGCAGTACTTC.

As regards this clonotype: A junction boundary mismatches the germline segment, possibly from a read error. The chain combines TRBV7-9 with TRBJ2-5, with 8 bases that match TRBD2. This CDR3 contains 17 residues. Germline CDR1 is SEHNR and CDR2 is FQNEAQ (reference sequence). The CDR3 region is CASSPIGERESQETQYF. The CDR3 coding sequence is TGCGCCAGCAGCCCCATCGGTGAGCGGGAGAGCCAAGAGACCCAGTACTTC.

The chain uses TRBV7-9 and TRBJ2-7; D could derive from TRBD1 or TRBD2 (5 bases each). Germline CDR1 is SEHNR and CDR2 is FQNEAQ (reference sequence). Trimming cost V 3 bases and J 0 bases, with 12 bases left between them. The CDR3 is made up of 15 amino acids. This CDR3 reads CASSLGPTGSYEQYF. CDR3 DNA sequence: TGTGCCAGCAGCTTGGGACCAACGGGCTCCTACGAGCAGTACTTC.

This sequence joins TRBV7-3 and TRBJ2-2; D remains unclear. The germline V gene has CDR1 SGHTA and CDR2 FQGTGA. CDR3 length: 13 residues. V was trimmed by 4 bases and J by 14 bases, leaving 17 bases between them. CDR3 sequence: CASSSLRVVGLFF. CDR3 coding DNA: TGTGCCAGCAGCTCGCTTCGGGTAGTGGGCCTGTTTTTT.

This clonotype has a count of ten or more. CDR3 sequence: CAISESRGSGRETQYF. In nucleotides, the CDR3 is TGTGCCATCAGTGAGTCTCGCGGGTCGGGTCGAGAGACCCAGTACTTC. V usage is TRBV10-3 and J usage is TRBJ2-5; maybe TRBD2 (5 bases). Germline V gene data show CDR1 as ENHRY and CDR2 as SYGVKD. V was trimmed by 0 bases and J by 4 bases, leaving 15 bases between them. This CDR3 is built from 16 residues.

This chain connects TRBV15 to TRBJ2-5, with 8 positions matching TRBD2. In germline, CDR1 is LNHNV, CDR2 YYDKDF (reference sequence). V lost 4 bases to trimming and J lost 5 bases; unmatched junction nucleotides: 9. This CDR3 has 15 amino acids. The CDR3 DNA reads as TGTGCCACCAGCACCCAGGGGCGGGAGGTGGAGACCCAGTACTTC. Its translation is CATSTQGREVETQYF.

The chain recombines TRBV2 with TRBJ2-7; the D gene is possibly TRBD1 (5 bases). Germline-derived CDR1 and CDR2 are SNHLY and FYNNEI. The CDR3 totals 14 residues. V shed 7 bases and J shed 7 bases, with 20 bases lying between them. The CDR3 DNA is TGTGCCAGCATCTTGAAAGGGATCGCAGGGGAGCAGTACTTC. The encoded protein is CASILKGIAGEQYF.

This chain connects TRBV12-3 or TRBV12-4 to TRBJ1-1; the D is unclear. Trimming shortened V by 5 bases and J by 7 bases, and 5 bases separated the two germline ends. The CDR3 totals 10 residues. CDR3 nucleotides: TGTGCCAGCAGTCCTCTTGAAGCTTTCTTT. The encoded protein is CASSPLEAFF.

As for this clonotype: Sequence at one end of the junction differs from germline and may be a read error. The CDR3, as DNA: TGCAGCATTGAAGTGCAGGTGAATACTGAAGCTTTCTTT. It translates to CSIEVQVNTEAFF. The rearrangement joins TRBV29-1 to TRBJ1-1; D ambiguous. Germline values: CDR1 SQVTM, CDR2 ANQGSEA. This CDR3 is 13 amino acids long. The whole variable domain, remainder taken from reference TRBV29-1 and TRBJ1-1, is SAVISQKPSRDICQRGTSLTIQCQVDSQVTMMFWYRQQPGQSLTLIATANQGSEATYESGFVIDKFPISRPNLTFSTLTVSNMSPEDSSIYLCSIEVQVNTEAFFGQGTRLTVV.

CDR3 sequence: CASSLGKDQPQHF. In DNA, the CDR3 is TGTGCCAGCAGCTTGGGGAAAGATCAGCCCCAGCATTTT. The chain uses TRBV7-9 and TRBJ1-5; no firm D call. The V gene's germline CDR1 is SEHNR and CDR2 FQNEAQ (reference sequence). Trimming pared 3 bases from V and 5 bases from J, leaving 8 bases between. CDR3 size: 13 residues.

The CDR3 loop reads CASSSGTVSYEQYF. The CDR3 nucleotides read TGTGCCAGCAGCTCCGGGACTGTCTCCTACGAGCAGTACTTC. The V gene is TRBV9, the J gene TRBJ2-7; D may be TRBD2 (6 bases). The germline CDR1 and CDR2 sequences are SGDLS and YYNGEE. Trimming pared 4 bases from V and 0 bases from J, leaving 11 bases between. This CDR3 has 14 amino acids.